A single sample is the source of the 7 T cell receptor beta chains below, sequenced in a study of cytomegalovirus exposure and HLA in healthy donors. Only in-frame clones appear in the TCRdb table, and some are missing; sequencing was by immunoSEQ multiplex PCR. The data show about 180,000 clones, 85% seen once. The sample consisted of PBMCs. The origin of the receptors is a man between 18 and 29 years old in good health and CMV-seropositive.

This clone was recorded once. The V call is TRBV6-1, the J call TRBJ1-4, with a tentative D call TRBD1 (5 bases). In germline, CDR1 is MNHNS, CDR2 SASEGT. V was clipped by 2 bases and J by 4 bases, with 14 bases between them. The CDR3 contains 16 residues. CDR3 sequence (DNA): TGTGCCAGCAGTGAAATTTCAGGGCTCCATAATGAAAAACTGTTTTTT. Translating gives CASSEISGLHNEKLFF.

CDR3 amino acids: CAWSGLGQGSGETQYF. The CDR3 bases are TGTGCCTGGAGTGGATTGGGACAGGGAAGTGGCGAGACCCAGTACTTC. This chain joins TRBV30 and TRBJ2-5; 9 nucleotides match TRBD1. Germline values: CDR1 GTSNPN, CDR2 SVGIG (reference sequence). The CDR3 extends over 16 amino acids. The V and J ends lost 1 base and 5 bases, in that order; junction bases with no gene match: 11.

This clone was counted between two and nine times. Other DNA sequences in the sample encode the same CDR3. V is TRBV11-2 and J is TRBJ1-1; D not resolved. The CDR3 consists of 12 residues. Germline V gives CDR1 SGHAT, CDR2 FQNNGV. The V gene lost 1 base and the J gene lost 5 bases, with 5 bases spanning the gap. The CDR3 loop is CASSLAGTEAFF. The CDR3 nucleotides are TGTGCCAGCAGCTTAGCCGGGACTGAAGCTTTCTTT.

The rearrangement joins TRBV5-1 to TRBJ2-3; 11 bases agree with TRBD2. V was clipped by 3 bases and J by 8 bases; unmatched bases: 11. In germline, CDR1 is SGHRS, CDR2 YFSETQ. The CDR3 has 16 residues. CDR3 sequence: CASSSLAGGPQGTQYF. CDR3 DNA: TGCGCCAGCAGCTCGCTAGCGGGGGGACCCCAAGGTACGCAGTATTTT.

The V gene is TRBV7-9, the J gene TRBJ2-7; 8 nucleotides align to TRBD2. The CDR3 covers 14 residues. V shed 5 bases and J 6 bases; nucleotides not matched to a gene: 9. CDR1 is SEHNR and CDR2 is FQNEAQ in the germline V gene (reference sequence). CDR3 protein: CASSAGGSGSEQYF. CDR3 nucleotides: TGTGCCAGCAGCGCCGGGGGGAGCGGGAGCGAGCAGTACTTC.

The rearrangement uses TRBV2 and TRBJ1-2, with 12 bases that match TRBD1. J was trimmed by 8 bases and V by 6 bases; bases with no gene match: 10. Germline values: CDR1 SNHLY, CDR2 FYNNEI. This CDR3 region has 15 residues. The CDR3 here is CASRLPGQGARGYTF. The CDR3 DNA is TGTGCCAGCAGGTTACCGGGACAGGGGGCGCGCGGCTACACCTTC.

The chain combines TRBV6-4 with TRBJ1-2; a possible D gene is TRBD1 (6 bases). The ends were cut back, 9 bases at V and 7 bases at J, with 21 bases in the middle. The CDR3 has 14 amino acids. CDR1 is MRHNA and CDR2 is SNTAGT in the germline V gene. Written as DNA, the CDR3 is TGTGCCAGATTATACAGGGCCTCGAACGTTGGCTACACCTTC. It encodes CARLYRASNVGYTF.